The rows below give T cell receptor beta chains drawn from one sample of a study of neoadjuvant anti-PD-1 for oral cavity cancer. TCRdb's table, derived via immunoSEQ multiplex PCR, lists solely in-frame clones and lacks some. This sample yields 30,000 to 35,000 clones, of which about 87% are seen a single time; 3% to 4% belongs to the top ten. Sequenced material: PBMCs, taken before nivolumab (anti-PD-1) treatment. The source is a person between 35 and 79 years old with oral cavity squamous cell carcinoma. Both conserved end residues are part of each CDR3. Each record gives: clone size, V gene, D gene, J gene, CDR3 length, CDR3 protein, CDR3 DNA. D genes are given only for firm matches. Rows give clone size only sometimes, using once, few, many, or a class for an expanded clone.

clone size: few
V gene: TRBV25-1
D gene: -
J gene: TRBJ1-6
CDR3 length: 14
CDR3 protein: CASSGEGFNSPLHF
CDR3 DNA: TGTGCCAGCAGCGGGGAGGGTTTTAATTCACCCCTCCACTTT

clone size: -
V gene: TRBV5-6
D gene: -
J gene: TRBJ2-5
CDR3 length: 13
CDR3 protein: CASSFTIQETQYF
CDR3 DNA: TGTGCCAGCAGCTTTACTATCCAAGAGACCCAGTACTTC

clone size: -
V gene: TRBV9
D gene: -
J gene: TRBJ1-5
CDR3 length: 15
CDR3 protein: CASSVGDLSNQPQHF
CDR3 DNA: TGTGCCAGCAGCGTGGGGGACTTGTCCAATCAGCCCCAGCATTTT

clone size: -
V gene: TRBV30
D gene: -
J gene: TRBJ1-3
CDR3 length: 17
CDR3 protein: CAWSSLSAGAGGNTIYF
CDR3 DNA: TGTGCCTGGAGCTCGCTCTCCGCAGGGGCGGGAGGAAACACCATATATTTT

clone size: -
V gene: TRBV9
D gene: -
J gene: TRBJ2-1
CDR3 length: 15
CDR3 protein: CASSVGPQGGGEQFF
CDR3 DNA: TGTGCCAGCAGCGTAGGGCCGCAGGGGGGCGGTGAGCAGTTCTTC

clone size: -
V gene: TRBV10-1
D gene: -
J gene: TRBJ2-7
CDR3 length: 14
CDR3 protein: CASSESPASYEQYF
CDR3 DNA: TGCGCCAGCAGTGAGTCCCCAGCGTCCTACGAGCAGTACTTC

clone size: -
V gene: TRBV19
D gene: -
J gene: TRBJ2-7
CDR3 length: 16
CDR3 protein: CASSSTTGNPNYEQYF
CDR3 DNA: TGTGCCAGTAGTTCCACCACCGGGAATCCCAACTACGAGCAGTACTTC

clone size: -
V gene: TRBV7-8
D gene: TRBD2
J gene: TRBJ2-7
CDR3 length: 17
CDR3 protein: CASSPFRLAGGEYEQYF
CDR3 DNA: TGTGCCAGCAGCCCATTTCGACTAGCGGGGGGGGAGTACGAGCAGTACTTC

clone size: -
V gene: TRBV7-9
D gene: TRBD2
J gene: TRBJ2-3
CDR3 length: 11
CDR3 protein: CASSPGTRQYF
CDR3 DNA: TGTGCCAGCAGCCCCGGGACTAGGCAGTATTTT

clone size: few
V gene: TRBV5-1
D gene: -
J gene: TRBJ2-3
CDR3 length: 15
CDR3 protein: CASSLGRISTDTQYF
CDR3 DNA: TGCGCCAGCAGCTTGGGACGGATTAGCACAGATACGCAGTATTTT

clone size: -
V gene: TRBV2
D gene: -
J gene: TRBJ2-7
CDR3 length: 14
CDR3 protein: CASSEGNAGGEQYF
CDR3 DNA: TGTGCCAGCAGTGAAGGGAACGCCGGGGGAGAGCAGTACTTC

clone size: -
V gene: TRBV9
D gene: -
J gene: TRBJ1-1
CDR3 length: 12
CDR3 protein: CASSVENTEAFF
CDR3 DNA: TGTGCCAGCAGCGTAGAGAACACTGAAGCTTTCTTT

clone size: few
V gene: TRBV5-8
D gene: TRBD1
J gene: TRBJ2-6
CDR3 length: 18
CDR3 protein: CASRLTGISLSGANVLTF
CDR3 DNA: TGTGCCAGCAGATTGACAGGGATTAGCCTCTCTGGGGCCAACGTCCTGACTTTC

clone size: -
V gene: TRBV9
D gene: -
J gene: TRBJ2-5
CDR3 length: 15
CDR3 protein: CASSVGLVEQETQYF
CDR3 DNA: TGTGCCAGCAGCGTAGGGCTAGTAGAACAAGAGACCCAGTACTTC

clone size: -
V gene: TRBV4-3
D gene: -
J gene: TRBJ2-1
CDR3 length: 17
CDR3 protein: CASSQDGAVSSYNEQFF
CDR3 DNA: TGCGCCAGCAGCCAAGATGGGGCGGTAAGCTCCTACAATGAGCAGTTCTTC

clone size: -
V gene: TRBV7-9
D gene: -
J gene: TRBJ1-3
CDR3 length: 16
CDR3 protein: CASSSNGLFSGNTIYF
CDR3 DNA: TGTGCCAGCAGCTCGAACGGACTCTTCTCTGGAAACACCATATATTTT

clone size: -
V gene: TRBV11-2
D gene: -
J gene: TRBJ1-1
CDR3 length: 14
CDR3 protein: CASSLSPRGQEAFF
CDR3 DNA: TGTGCCAGCAGCTTAAGCCCCCGGGGCCAAGAAGCTTTCTTT

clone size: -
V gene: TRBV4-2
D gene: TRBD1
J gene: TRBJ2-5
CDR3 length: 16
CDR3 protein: CASSQGDRNNQETQYF
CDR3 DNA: TGTGCCAGCAGCCAAGGGGACAGGAATAATCAAGAGACCCAGTACTTC

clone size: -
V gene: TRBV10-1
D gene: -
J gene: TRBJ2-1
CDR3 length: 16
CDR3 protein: CASSGFPGDTYNEQFF
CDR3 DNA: TGCGCCAGCAGTGGATTTCCCGGAGATACCTACAATGAGCAGTTCTTC

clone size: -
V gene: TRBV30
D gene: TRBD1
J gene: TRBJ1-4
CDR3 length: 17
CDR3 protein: CAWSLALGGRTNEKLFF
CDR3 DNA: TGTGCCTGGAGTTTAGCCTTAGGGGGCAGAACTAATGAAAAACTGTTTTTT

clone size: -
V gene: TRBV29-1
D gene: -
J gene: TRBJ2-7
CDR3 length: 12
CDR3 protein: CAVSGRSYEQYF
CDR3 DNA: TGCGCCGTCTCCGGCAGGTCCTACGAGCAGTACTTC

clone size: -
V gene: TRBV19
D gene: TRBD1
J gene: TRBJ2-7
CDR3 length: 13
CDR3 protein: CASSTQGPSEQYF
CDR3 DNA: TGTGCCAGTAGTACACAGGGGCCTTCTGAGCAGTACTTC

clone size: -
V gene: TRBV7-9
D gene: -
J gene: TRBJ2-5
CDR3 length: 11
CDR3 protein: CASSLGPTQYF
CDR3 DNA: TGTGCCAGCAGCTTAGGTCCAACCCAGTACTTC

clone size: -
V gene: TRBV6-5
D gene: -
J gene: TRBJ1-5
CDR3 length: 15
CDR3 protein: CASSYSGGGGQPQHF
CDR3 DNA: TGTGCCAGCAGTTACTCAGGCGGGGGCGGTCAGCCCCAGCATTTT

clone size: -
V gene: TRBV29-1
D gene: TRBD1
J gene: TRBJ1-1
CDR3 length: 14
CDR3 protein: CSARRQGLGTEAFF
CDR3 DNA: TGCAGCGCCCGGAGACAGGGGTTGGGGACTGAAGCTTTCTTT

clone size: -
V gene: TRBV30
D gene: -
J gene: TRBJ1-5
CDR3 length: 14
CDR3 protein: CAWSEGISNQPQHF
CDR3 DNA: TGTGCCTGGAGTGAGGGGATTAGCAATCAGCCCCAGCATTTT

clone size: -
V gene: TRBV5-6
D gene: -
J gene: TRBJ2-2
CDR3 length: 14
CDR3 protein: CASSPGRSTGELFF
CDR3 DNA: TGTGCCAGCAGCCCAGGACGGTCTACCGGGGAGCTGTTTTTT

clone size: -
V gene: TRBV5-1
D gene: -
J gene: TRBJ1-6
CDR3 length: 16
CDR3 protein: CASSRGTARDNSPLHF
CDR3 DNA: TGCGCCAGCAGCAGGGGGACGGCGAGAGATAATTCACCCCTCCACTTT

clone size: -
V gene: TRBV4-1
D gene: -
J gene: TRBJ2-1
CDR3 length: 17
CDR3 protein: CASSQTAGVGSYNEQFF
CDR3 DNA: TGCGCCAGCAGCCAGACGGCAGGGGTTGGTTCCTACAATGAGCAGTTCTTC

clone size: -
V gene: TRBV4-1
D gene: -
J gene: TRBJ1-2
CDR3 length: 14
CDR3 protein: CASSQGGRFSGYTF
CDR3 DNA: TGCGCCAGCAGCCAAGGAGGGAGGTTCTCTGGCTACACCTTC

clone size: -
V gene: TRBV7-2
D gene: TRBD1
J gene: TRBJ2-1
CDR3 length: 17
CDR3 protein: CASSLLGGASSYNEQFF
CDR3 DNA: TGTGCCAGCAGCTTACTAGGGGGCGCGAGCTCCTACAATGAGCAGTTCTTC

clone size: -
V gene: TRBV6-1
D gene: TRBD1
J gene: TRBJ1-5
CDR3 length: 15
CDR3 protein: CASSDLTGVSQPQHF
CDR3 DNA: TGTGCCAGCAGTGACCTGACAGGGGTGAGTCAGCCCCAGCATTTT

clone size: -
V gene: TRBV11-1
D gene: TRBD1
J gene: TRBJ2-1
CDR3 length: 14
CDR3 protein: CASSLGDRTNEQFF
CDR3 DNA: TGTGCCAGCAGCTTAGGGGACAGGACCAATGAGCAGTTCTTC

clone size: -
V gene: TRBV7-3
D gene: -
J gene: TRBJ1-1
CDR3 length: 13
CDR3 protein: CASSLTLETEAFF
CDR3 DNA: TGTGCCAGCAGCCTAACTTTGGAAACTGAAGCTTTCTTT

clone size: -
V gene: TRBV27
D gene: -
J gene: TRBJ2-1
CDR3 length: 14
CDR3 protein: CASQPGTQHNEQFF
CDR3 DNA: TGTGCCAGCCAACCCGGGACCCAGCACAATGAGCAGTTCTTC

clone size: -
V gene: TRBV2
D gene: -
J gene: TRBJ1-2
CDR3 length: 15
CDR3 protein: CASSDPRTRGGGYTF
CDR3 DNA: TGTGCCAGCAGTGACCCACGGACCAGGGGTGGTGGCTACACCTTC

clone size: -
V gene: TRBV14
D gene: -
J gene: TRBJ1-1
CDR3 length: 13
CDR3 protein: CASSLGMNTEAFF
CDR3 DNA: TGTGCCAGCAGCTTAGGCATGAACACTGAAGCTTTCTTT

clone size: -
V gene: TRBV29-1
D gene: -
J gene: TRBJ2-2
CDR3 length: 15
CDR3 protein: CSVDRGSLNTGELFF
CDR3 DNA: TGCAGCGTTGACAGGGGCTCCTTAAACACCGGGGAGCTGTTTTTT

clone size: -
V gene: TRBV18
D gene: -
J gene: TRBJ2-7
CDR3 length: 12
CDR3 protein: CASSPQNYEQYF
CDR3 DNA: TGTGCCAGCTCACCACAGAACTACGAGCAGTACTTC

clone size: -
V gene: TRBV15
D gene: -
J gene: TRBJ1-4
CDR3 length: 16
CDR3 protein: CATSRDLTDANEKLFF
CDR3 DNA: TGTGCCACCAGCAGAGATCTAACGGACGCTAATGAAAAACTGTTTTTT

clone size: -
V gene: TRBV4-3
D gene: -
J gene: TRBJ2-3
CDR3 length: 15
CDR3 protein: CASSQGDPLIDTQYF
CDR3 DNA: TGCGCCAGCAGCCAAGGAGATCCATTAATAGATACGCAGTATTTT

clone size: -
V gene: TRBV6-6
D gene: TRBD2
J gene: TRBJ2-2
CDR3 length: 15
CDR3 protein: CASKTGGSHTGELFF
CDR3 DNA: TGTGCCAGCAAGACGGGGGGGTCTCACACCGGGGAGCTGTTTTTT

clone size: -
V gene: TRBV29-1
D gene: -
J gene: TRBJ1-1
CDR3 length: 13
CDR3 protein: CSARMTREREAFF
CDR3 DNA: TGCAGCGCTAGAATGACACGTGAGAGGGAAGCTTTCTTT

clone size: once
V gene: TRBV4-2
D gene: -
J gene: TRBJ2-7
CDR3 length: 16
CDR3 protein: CASSQEYRVSSYEQYF
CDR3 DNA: TGTGCCAGCAGCCAAGAATACAGGGTCAGCTCCTACGAGCAGTACTTC

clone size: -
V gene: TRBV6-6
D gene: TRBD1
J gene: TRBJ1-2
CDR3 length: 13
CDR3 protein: CASSQTGGYGYTF
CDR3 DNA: TGTGCCAGCAGCCAAACAGGGGGTTATGGCTACACCTTC

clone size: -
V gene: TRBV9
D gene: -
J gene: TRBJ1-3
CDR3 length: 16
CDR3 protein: CASSVGPQRSGNTIYF
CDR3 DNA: TGTGCCAGCAGCGTAGGTCCCCAGCGATCTGGAAACACCATATATTTT

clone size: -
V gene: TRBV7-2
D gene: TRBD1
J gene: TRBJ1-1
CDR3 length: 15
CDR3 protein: CASSLTGAGATEAFF
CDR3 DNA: TGTGCCAGCAGCTTGACAGGGGCGGGGGCGACTGAAGCTTTCTTT

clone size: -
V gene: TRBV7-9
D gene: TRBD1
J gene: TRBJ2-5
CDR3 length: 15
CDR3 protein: CASSTRTGRQETQYF
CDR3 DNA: TGTGCCAGCAGCACCCGGACAGGGCGCCAAGAGACCCAGTACTTC

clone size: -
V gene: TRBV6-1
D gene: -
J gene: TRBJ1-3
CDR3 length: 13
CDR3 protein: CATGGTPGNTIYF
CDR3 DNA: TGTGCCACAGGAGGCACTCCTGGAAACACCATATATTTT